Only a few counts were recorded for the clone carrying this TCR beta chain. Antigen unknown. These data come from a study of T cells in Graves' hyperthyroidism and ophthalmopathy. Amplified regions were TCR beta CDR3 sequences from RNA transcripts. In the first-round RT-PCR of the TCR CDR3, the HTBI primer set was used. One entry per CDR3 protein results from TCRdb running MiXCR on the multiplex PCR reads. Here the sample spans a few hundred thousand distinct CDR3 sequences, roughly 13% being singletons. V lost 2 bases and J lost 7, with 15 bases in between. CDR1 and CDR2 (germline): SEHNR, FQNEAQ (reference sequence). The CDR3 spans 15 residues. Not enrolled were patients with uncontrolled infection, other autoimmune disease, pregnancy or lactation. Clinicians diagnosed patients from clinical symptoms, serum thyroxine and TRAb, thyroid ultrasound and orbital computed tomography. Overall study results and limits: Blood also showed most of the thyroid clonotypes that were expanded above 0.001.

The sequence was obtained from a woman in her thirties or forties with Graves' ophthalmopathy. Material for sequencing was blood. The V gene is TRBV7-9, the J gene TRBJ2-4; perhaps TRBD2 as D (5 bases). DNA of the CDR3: TGTGCCAGCAGCTTATCGGAGACTGGGGAGAACATTCAGTACTTC. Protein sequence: CASSLSETGENIQYF.